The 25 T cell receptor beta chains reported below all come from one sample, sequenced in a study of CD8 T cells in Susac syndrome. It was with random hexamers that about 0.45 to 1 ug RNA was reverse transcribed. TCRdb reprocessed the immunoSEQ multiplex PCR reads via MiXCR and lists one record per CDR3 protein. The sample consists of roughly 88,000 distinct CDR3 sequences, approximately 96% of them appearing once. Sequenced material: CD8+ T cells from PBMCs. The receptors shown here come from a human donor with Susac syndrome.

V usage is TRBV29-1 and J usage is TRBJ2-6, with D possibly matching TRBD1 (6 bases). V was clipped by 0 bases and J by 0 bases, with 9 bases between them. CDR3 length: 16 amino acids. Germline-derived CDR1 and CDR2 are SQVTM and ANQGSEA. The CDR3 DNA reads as TGCAGCGTTGAAGATTGGGACACCTCTGGGGCCAACGTCCTGACTTTC. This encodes CSVEDWDTSGANVLTF.

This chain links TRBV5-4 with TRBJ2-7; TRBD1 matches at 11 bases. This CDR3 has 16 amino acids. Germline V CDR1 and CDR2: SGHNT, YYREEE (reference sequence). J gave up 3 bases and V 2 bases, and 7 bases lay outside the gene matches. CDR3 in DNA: TGTGCCAGCAGCTTTCGTGGACAGGGGGCCTACTACGAGCAGTACTTC. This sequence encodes CASSFRGQGAYYEQYF.

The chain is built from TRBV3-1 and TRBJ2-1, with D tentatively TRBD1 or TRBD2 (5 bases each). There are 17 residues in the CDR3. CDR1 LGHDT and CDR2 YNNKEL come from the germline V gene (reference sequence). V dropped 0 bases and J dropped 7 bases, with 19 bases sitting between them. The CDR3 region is CASSQDRRFRDGNEQFF. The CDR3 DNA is TGTGCCAGCAGCCAAGACCGGAGGTTCAGGGACGGTAATGAGCAGTTCTTC.

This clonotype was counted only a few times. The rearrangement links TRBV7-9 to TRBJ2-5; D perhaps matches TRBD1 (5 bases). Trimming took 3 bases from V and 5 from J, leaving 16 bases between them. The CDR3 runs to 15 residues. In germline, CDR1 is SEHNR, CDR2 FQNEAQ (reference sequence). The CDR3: CASSLPTGVGETQYF. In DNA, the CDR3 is TGTGCCAGCAGCTTGCCCACAGGAGTAGGTGAGACCCAGTACTTC.

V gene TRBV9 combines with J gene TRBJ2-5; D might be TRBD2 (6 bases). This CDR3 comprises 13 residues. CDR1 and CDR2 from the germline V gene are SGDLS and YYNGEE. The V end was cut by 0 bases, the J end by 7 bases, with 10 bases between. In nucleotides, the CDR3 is TGTGCCAGCAGCGTAGAATTGGGAGGGACCCAGTACTTC. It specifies CASSVELGGTQYF. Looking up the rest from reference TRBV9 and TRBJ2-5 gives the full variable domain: DSGVTQTPKHLITATGQRVTLRCSPRSGDLSVYWYQQSLDQGLQFLIQYYNGEERAKGNILERFSAQQFPDLHSELNLSSLELGDSALYFCASSVELGGTQYFGPGTRLLVL.

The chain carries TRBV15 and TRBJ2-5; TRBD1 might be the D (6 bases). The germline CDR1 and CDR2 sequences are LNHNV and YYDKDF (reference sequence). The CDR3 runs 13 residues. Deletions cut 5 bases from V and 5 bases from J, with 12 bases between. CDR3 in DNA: TGTGCCACCAGCGAGGGGGTATGGGAGACCCAGTACTTC. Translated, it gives CATSEGVWETQYF.

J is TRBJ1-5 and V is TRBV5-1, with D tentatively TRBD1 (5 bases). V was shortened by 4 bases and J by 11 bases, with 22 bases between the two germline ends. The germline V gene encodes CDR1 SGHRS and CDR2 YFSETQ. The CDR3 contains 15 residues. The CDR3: CASSPMPGPLEAQHF. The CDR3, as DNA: TGCGCCAGCAGCCCCATGCCGGGACCATTGGAGGCCCAGCATTTT.

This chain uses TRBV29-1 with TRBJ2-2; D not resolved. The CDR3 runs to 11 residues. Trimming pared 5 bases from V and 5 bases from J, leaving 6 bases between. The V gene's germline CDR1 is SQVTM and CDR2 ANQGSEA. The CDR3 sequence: CSVLKTGELFF. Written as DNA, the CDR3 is TGCAGCGTTCTGAAAACCGGGGAGCTGTTTTTT.

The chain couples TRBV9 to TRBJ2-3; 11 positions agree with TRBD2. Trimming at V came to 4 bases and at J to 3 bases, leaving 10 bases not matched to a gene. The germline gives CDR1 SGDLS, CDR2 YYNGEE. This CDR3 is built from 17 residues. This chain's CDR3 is CASSYPVAGGSTDTQYF. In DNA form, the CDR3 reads TGTGCCAGCAGCTACCCCGTAGCGGGAGGGTCAACAGATACGCAGTATTTT.

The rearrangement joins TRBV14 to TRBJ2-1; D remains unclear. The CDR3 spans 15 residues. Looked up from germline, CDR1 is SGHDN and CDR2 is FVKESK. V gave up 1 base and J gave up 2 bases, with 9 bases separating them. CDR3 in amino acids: CASSQGRYTYNEQFF. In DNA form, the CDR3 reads TGTGCCAGCAGCCAAGGCCGTTACACCTACAATGAGCAGTTCTTC.

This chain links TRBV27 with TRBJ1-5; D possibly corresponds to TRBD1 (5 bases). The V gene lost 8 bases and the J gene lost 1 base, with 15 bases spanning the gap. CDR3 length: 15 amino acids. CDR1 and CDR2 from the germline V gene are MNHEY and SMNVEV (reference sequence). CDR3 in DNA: TGTGCCAGCCTCCCAGCGGGGGGGAGCAATCAGCCCCAGCATTTT. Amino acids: CASLPAGGSNQPQHF.

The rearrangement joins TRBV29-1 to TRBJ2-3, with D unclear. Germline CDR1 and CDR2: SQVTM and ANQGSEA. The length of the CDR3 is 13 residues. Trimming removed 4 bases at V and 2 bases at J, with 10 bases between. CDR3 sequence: CSVVWGYTDTQYF. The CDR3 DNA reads TGCAGCGTTGTTTGGGGATACACAGATACGCAGTATTTT.

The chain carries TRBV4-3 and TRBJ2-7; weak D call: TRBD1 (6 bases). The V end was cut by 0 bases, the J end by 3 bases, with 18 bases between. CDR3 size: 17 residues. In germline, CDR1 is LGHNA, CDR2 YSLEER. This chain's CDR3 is CASSQEDPTGDYYEQYF. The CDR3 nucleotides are TGCGCCAGCAGCCAAGAAGACCCGACAGGCGACTACTACGAGCAGTACTTC.

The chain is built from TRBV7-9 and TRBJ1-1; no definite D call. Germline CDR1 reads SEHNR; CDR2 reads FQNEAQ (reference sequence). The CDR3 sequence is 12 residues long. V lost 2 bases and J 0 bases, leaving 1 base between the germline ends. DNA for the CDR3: TGTGCCAGCAGCTTACTGAACACTGAAGCTTTCTTT. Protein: CASSLLNTEAFF.

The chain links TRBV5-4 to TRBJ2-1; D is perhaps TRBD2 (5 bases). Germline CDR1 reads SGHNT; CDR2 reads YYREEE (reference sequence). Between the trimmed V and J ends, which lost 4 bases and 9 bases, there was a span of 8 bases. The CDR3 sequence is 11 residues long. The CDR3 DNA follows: TGTGCCAGCAGCGGAGGTGTTGAGCAGTTCTTC. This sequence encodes CASSGGVEQFF.

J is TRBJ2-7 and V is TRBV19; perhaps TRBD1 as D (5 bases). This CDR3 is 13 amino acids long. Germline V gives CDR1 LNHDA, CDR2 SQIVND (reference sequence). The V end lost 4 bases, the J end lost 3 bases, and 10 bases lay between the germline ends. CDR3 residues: CASSTGQGYEQYF. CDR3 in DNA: TGTGCCAGTAGTACGGGCCAGGGCTACGAGCAGTACTTC.

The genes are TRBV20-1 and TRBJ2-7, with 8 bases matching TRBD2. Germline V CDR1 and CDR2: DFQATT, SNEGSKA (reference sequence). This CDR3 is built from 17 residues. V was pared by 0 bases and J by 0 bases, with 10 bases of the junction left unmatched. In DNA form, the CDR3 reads TGCAGTGCTAGAGATCAAACTAGCGGAGATTTCTCCTACGAGCAGTACTTC. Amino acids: CSARDQTSGDFSYEQYF.

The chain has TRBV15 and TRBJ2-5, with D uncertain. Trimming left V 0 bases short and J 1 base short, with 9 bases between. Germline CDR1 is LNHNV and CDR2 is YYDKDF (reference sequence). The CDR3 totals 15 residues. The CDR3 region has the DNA TGTGCCACCAGCAGAGATCATTACAGCCAAGAGACCCAGTACTTC. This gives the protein CATSRDHYSQETQYF.

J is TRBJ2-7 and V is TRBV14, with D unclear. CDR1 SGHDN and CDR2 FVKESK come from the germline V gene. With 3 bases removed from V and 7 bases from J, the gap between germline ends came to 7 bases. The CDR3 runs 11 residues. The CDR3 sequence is CASSQAWEQYF. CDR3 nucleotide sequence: TGTGCCAGCAGCCAGGCCTGGGAGCAGTACTTC.

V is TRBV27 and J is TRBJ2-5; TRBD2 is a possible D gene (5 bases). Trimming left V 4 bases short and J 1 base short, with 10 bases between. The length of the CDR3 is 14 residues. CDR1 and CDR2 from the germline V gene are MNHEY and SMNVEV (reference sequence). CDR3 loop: CASSSLDSQETQYF. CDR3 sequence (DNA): TGTGCCAGCAGTTCCTTGGACTCCCAAGAGACCCAGTACTTC.

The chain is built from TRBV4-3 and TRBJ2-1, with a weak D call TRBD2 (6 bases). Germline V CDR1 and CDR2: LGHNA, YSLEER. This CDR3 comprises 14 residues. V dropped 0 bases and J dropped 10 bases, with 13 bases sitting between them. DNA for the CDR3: TGCGCCAGCAGCCAAGATCGGGACTCCAGGGAGCAGTTCTTC. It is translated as CASSQDRDSREQFF.

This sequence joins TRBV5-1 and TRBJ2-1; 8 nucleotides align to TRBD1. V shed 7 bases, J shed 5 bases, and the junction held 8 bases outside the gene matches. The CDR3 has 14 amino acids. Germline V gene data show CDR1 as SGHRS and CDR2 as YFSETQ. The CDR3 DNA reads TGCGCCAGCGGCCCGGACAGGGTGAACAATGAGCAGTTCTTC. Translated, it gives CASGPDRVNNEQFF. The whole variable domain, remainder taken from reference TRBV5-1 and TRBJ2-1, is KAGVTQTPRYLIKTRGQQVTLSCSPISGHRSVSWYQQTPGQGLQFLFEYFSETQRNKGNFPGRFSGRQFSNSRSEMNVSTLELGDSALYLCASGPDRVNNEQFFGPGTRLTVL.

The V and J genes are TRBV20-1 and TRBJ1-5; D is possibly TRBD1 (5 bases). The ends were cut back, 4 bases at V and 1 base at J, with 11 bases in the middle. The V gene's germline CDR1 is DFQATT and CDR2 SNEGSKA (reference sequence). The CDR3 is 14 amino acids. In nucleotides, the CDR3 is TGCAGTGCTATAAAGGAGGGGAGCAATCAGCCCCAGCATTTT. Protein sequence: CSAIKEGSNQPQHF.

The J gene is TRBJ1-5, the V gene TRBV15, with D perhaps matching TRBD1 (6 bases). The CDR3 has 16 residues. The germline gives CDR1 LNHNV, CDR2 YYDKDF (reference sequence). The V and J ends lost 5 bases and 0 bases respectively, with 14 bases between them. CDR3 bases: TGTGCCACCAGCGGCCGGGACACCCTTAGCAATCAGCCCCAGCATTTT. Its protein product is CATSGRDTLSNQPQHF.

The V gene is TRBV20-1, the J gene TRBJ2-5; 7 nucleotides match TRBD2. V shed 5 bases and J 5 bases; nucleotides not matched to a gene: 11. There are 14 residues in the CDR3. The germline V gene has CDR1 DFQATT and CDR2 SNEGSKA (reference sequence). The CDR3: CSAGKRDLRETQYF. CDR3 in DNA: TGCAGTGCTGGAAAGCGGGACTTGCGGGAGACCCAGTACTTC.